This is a list of T cell receptor beta chains from one sample in a study of Graves' ophthalmopathy and Graves' hyperthyroidism. TCRdb independently ran MiXCR on the multiplex PCR reads; one entry per CDR3 protein. Among approximately 700,000 distinct CDR3 sequences listed, over 40% were seen once. The material sequenced was peripheral blood. The receptors here all came from an adult man with Graves' ophthalmopathy. CDR3s include the opening cysteine and the closing phenylalanine or tryptophan. A D gene is named only where the DNA matches it firmly. Part of the rows lack a size; the others show once, few, many or a class for expanded clones.

j_call: TRBJ2-7; cdr3_length: 11; clone_size: .; v_call: TRBV29-1; d_call: .; cdr3_nt: TGCAGCCAATTGCAGGCGAGCGAGCAGTACTTC; cdr3_aa: CSQLQASEQYF
j_call: TRBJ2-3; cdr3_length: 14; clone_size: .; v_call: TRBV7-9; d_call: .; cdr3_nt: TGTGCCAGCACCTTAGAGCGGAACACAGATACGCAGTATTTT; cdr3_aa: CASTLERNTDTQYF
j_call: TRBJ2-7; cdr3_length: 14; clone_size: many; v_call: TRBV25-1; d_call: TRBD1; cdr3_nt: TGTGCCAGCAGTAGTACAGGGGTTACCTACGAGCAGTACTTC; cdr3_aa: CASSSTGVTYEQYF
j_call: TRBJ2-2; cdr3_length: 16; clone_size: .; v_call: TRBV20-1; d_call: .; cdr3_nt: TGCAGTGCTAGGGGGGCCTCCGGGCGGAACACCGGGGAGCTGTTTTTT; cdr3_aa: CSARGASGRNTGELFF
j_call: TRBJ2-2; cdr3_length: 16; clone_size: few; v_call: TRBV24-1; d_call: .; cdr3_nt: TGTGCCACCAGTGATCCCGGGGCAGGGGCCGGCGGGGAGCTGTTTTTT; cdr3_aa: CATSDPGAGAGGELFF
j_call: TRBJ2-5; cdr3_length: 14; clone_size: .; v_call: TRBV10-2; d_call: .; cdr3_nt: TGCGCCAGCAGCGCCGGTAGATCGGATGAGACCCAGTACTTC; cdr3_aa: CASSAGRSDETQYF
j_call: TRBJ2-5; cdr3_length: 12; clone_size: .; v_call: TRBV12-3/TRBV12-4; d_call: .; cdr3_nt: TGTGCCAGCCGCGAAGGGGAAGAGACCCAGTACTTC; cdr3_aa: CASREGEETQYF
j_call: TRBJ2-2; cdr3_length: 14; clone_size: many; v_call: TRBV7-2; d_call: TRBD1; cdr3_nt: TGTGCCAGCAGCTGGGGACAGGGTAGCGGGGAGCTGTTTTTT; cdr3_aa: CASSWGQGSGELFF
j_call: TRBJ2-5; cdr3_length: 14; clone_size: many; v_call: TRBV19; d_call: TRBD2; cdr3_nt: TGTGCCACCTCCCTTAGGACTAGTCGAGAGACCCAGTACTTC; cdr3_aa: CATSLRTSRETQYF
j_call: TRBJ2-6; cdr3_length: 17; clone_size: many; v_call: TRBV10-2; d_call: TRBD1; cdr3_nt: TGCGCCGCCCTTTTGGGACAGGGGGCGCCTGGGGCCAACGTCCTGACTTTC; cdr3_aa: CAALLGQGAPGANVLTF
j_call: TRBJ1-2; cdr3_length: 13; clone_size: .; v_call: TRBV6-6; d_call: .; cdr3_nt: TGTGCCAGCAGATCCTCCGGGCCCCATGGCTACACCTTC; cdr3_aa: CASRSSGPHGYTF
j_call: TRBJ1-1; cdr3_length: 15; clone_size: .; v_call: TRBV11-3; d_call: .; cdr3_nt: TGTGCCAGCAGCCTAGCTAGGACCGTCGAGGGGGAAGCTTTCTTT; cdr3_aa: CASSLARTVEGEAFF
j_call: TRBJ2-3; cdr3_length: 14; clone_size: .; v_call: TRBV29-1; d_call: TRBD2; cdr3_nt: TGCAGCGTCTCGGGGGGGGCTGTGGTAGATACGCAGTATTTT; cdr3_aa: CSVSGGAVVDTQYF
j_call: TRBJ2-2; cdr3_length: 14; clone_size: many; v_call: TRBV29-1; d_call: .; cdr3_nt: TGCAGCGTTGAAGTGGGATCGAGCACCGGGGAGCTGTTTTTT; cdr3_aa: CSVEVGSSTGELFF
j_call: TRBJ2-7; cdr3_length: 10; clone_size: .; v_call: TRBV5-1; d_call: .; cdr3_nt: TGCGCCAGCAGCTTAACCGGGCAGTACTTC; cdr3_aa: CASSLTGQYF
j_call: TRBJ1-5; cdr3_length: 16; clone_size: .; v_call: TRBV7-8; d_call: .; cdr3_nt: TGTGCCAGCAGCTTAGCATGGGGGCTTGGCAATCAGCCCCAGCATTTT; cdr3_aa: CASSLAWGLGNQPQHF
j_call: TRBJ1-2; cdr3_length: 14; clone_size: many; v_call: TRBV2; d_call: .; cdr3_nt: TGTGCCAGCAGCGACCGGACAGCCCTATATGGCTACACCTTC; cdr3_aa: CASSDRTALYGYTF
j_call: TRBJ2-1; cdr3_length: 15; clone_size: .; v_call: TRBV7-9; d_call: .; cdr3_nt: TGTGCCAGCAGCTTAGCGCTGACAGGCTACAATGAGCAGTTCTTC; cdr3_aa: CASSLALTGYNEQFF
j_call: TRBJ2-5; cdr3_length: 13; clone_size: .; v_call: TRBV29-1; d_call: TRBD1; cdr3_nt: TGCAGCGTTGAAGGGGACAGGCAAGAGACCCAGTACTTC; cdr3_aa: CSVEGDRQETQYF
j_call: TRBJ1-2; cdr3_length: 12; clone_size: once; v_call: TRBV29-1; d_call: TRBD1; cdr3_nt: TGCAGCGTTCTTGACAGGGACTATGGCTACACCTTC; cdr3_aa: CSVLDRDYGYTF
j_call: TRBJ1-2; cdr3_length: 14; clone_size: many; v_call: TRBV20-1; d_call: .; cdr3_nt: TGCAGTGCTGGAAAGACAGGTTTTGACTATGGCTACACCTTC; cdr3_aa: CSAGKTGFDYGYTF
j_call: TRBJ2-5; cdr3_length: 11; clone_size: many; v_call: TRBV20-1; d_call: .; cdr3_nt: TGCAGTGCTAGGCCTAGAGAGACCCAGTACTTC; cdr3_aa: CSARPRETQYF